The present entry profiles one T cell receptor beta chain with its context. Use of 60 Vbeta and 13 Jbeta primers characterized the PCR. Clones were read by immunoSEQ multiplex PCR, and TCRdb kept only the in-frame ones, dropping some. In the table there are hundreds of thousands of clones, around 83% of which are singletons. The CDR3 totals 13 residues. CDR1 and CDR2 from the germline V gene are WSHSY and SAAADI. The V end lost 5 bases, the J end lost 8 bases, and 12 bases lay between the germline ends. These data are taken from a study of cytomegalovirus exposure and HLA in healthy donors. The specimen sequenced was PBMCs. The J gene is TRBJ1-4, the V gene TRBV10-2; possibly TRBD1 for D (5 bases). The TCR comes from a girl under 10 years old in good health and CMV-seronegative. CDR3 bases: TGCGCCAGCAGTATGGGACTTTACGAAAAACTGTTTTTT. This codes for CASSMGLYEKLFF.